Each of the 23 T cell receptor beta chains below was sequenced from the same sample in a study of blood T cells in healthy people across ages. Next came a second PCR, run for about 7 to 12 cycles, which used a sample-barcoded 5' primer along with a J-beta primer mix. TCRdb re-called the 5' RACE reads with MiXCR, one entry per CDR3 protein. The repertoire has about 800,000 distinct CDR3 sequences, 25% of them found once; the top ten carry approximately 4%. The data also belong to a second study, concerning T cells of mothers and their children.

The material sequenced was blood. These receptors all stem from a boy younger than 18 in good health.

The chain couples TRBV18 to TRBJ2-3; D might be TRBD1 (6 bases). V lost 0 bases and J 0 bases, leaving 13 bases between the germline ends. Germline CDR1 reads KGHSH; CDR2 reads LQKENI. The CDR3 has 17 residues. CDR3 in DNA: TGTGCCAGCTCACCACCGACCGGGACACTAAGCACAGATACGCAGTATTTT. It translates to CASSPPTGTLSTDTQYF.

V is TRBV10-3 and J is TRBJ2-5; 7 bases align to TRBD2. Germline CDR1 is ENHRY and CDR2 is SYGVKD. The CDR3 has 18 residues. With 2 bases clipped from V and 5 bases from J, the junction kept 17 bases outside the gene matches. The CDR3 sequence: CAISETGLAESFWETQYF. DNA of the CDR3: TGTGCCATCAGTGAGACCGGGCTAGCGGAGTCCTTTTGGGAGACCCAGTACTTC.

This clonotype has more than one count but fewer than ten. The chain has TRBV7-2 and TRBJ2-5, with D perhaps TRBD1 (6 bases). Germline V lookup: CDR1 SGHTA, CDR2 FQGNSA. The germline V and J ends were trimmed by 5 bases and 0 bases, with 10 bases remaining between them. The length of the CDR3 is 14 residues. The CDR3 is CASSKGQNQETQYF. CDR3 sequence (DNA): TGTGCCAGCAGCAAAGGACAGAACCAAGAGACCCAGTACTTC. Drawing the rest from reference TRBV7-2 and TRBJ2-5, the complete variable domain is GAGVSQSPSNKVTEKGKDVELRCDPISGHTALYWYRQSLGQGLEFLIYFQGNSAPDKSGLPSDRFSAERTGGSVSTLTIQRTQQEDSAVYLCASSKGQNQETQYFGPGTRLLVL.

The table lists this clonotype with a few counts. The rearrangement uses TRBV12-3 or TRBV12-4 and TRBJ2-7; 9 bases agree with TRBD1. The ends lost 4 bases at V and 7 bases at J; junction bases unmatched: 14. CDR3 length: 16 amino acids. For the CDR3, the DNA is TGTGCCAGCAGTTCCCCGCAAGTACAGGGGGCGCGAGAGCAGTACTTC. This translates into CASSSPQVQGAREQYF.

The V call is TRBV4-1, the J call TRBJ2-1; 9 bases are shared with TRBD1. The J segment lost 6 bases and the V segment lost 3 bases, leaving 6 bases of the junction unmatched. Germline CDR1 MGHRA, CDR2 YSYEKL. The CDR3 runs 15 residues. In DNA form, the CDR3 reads TGCGCCAGCAGCCATGCGGGACAGGGCGTCAATGAGCAGTTCTTC. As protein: CASSHAGQGVNEQFF.

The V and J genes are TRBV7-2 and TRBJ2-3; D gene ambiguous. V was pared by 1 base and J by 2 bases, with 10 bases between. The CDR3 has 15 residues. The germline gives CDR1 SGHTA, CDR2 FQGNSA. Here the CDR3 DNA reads TGTGCCAGCAGCTTAGGGGCGGCTCCCACAGATACGCAGTATTTT. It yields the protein CASSLGAAPTDTQYF. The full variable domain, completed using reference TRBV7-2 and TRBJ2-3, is GAGVSQSPSNKVTEKGKDVELRCDPISGHTALYWYRQSLGQGLEFLIYFQGNSAPDKSGLPSDRFSAERTGGSVSTLTIQRTQQEDSAVYLCASSLGAAPTDTQYFGPGTRLTVL.

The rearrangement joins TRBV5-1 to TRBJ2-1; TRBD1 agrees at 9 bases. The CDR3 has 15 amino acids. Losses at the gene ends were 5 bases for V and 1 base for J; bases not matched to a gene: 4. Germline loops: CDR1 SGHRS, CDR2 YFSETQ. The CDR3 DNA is TGCGCCAGCAGGGCAGGACAGGGGTCCTACAATGAGCAGTTCTTC. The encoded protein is CASRAGQGSYNEQFF.

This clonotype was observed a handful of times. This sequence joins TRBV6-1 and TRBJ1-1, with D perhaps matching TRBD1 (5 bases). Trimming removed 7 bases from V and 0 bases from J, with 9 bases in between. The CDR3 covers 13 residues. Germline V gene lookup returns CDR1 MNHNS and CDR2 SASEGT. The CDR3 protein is CASKNRMNTEAFF. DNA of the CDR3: TGTGCCAGCAAGAACAGGATGAACACTGAAGCTTTCTTT.

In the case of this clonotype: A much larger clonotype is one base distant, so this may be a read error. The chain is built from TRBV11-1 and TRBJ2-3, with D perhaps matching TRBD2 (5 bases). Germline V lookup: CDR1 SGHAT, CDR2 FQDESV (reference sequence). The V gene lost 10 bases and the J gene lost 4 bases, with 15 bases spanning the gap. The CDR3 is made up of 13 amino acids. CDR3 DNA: TGTGCCAACAGTAGTAGCGTCCCAGATACGCAGTATTTT. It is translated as CANSSSVPDTQYF.

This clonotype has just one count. Here the CDR3 DNA reads TGCAGTGCTAGCGGGGGGCTGGATACGCAGTATTTT. Residues: CSASGGLDTQYF. The chain links TRBV20-1 to TRBJ2-3, with a tentative D call TRBD2 (7 bases). The CDR3 loop spans 12 amino acids. The germline V gene encodes CDR1 DFQATT and CDR2 SNEGSKA (reference sequence). V was clipped by 3 bases and J by 6 bases, with 10 bases between them.

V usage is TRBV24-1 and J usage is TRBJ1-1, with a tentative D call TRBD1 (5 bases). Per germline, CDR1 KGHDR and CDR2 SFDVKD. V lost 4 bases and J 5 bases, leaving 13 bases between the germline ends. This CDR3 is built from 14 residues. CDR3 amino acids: CATSEGRMGTEAFF. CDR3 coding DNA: TGTGCCACCAGTGAGGGACGGATGGGGACTGAAGCTTTCTTT.

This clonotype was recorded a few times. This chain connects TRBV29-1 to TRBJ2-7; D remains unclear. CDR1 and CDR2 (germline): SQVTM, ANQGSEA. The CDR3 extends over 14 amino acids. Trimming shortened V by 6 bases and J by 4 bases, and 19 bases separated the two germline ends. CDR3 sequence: CSVGTEILGYEQYF. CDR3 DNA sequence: TGCAGCGTCGGAACAGAGATATTAGGTTACGAGCAGTACTTC.

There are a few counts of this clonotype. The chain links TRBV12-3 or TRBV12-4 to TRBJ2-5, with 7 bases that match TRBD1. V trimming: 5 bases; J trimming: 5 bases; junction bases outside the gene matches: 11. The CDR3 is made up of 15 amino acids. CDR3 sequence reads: CASSTGAGGLETQYF. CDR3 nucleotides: TGTGCCAGCAGTACTGGGGCAGGGGGTCTCGAGACCCAGTACTTC.

The CDR3: CASWGQGPETQYF. CDR3 coding DNA: TGTGCCAGCTGGGGACAGGGTCCAGAGACCCAGTACTTC. The chain combines TRBV2 with TRBJ2-5, with 9 bases aligning to TRBD1. The germline CDR1 and CDR2 sequences are SNHLY and FYNNEI. V trimming: 8 bases; J trimming: 4 bases; junction bases outside the gene matches: 5. The CDR3 sequence is 13 residues long.

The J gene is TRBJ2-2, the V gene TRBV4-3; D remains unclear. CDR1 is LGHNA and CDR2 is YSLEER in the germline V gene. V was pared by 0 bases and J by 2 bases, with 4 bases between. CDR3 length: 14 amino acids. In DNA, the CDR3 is TGCGCCAGCAGCCAAGATCATAACACCGGGGAGCTGTTTTTT. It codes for CASSQDHNTGELFF.

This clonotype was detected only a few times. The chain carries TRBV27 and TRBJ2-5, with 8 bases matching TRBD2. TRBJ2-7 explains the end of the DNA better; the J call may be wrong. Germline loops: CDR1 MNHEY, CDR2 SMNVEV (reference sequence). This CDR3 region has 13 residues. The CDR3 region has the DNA TGTGCCAATAGATTAGCGGGAACCTACGAGCAGTACTTC. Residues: CANRLAGTYEQYF.

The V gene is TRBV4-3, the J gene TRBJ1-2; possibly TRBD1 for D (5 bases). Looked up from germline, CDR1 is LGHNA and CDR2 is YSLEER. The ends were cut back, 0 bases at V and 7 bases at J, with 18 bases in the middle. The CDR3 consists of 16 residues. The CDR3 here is CASSQDMHQARGGYTF. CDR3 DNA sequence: TGCGCCAGCAGCCAAGATATGCATCAGGCGAGGGGTGGCTACACCTTC.

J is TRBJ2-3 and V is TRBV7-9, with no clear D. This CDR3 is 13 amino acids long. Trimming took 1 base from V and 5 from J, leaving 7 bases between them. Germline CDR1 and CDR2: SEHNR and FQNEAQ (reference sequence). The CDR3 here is CASSLDIGDTQYF. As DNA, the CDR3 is TGTGCCAGCAGCTTAGATATCGGAGATACGCAGTATTTT.

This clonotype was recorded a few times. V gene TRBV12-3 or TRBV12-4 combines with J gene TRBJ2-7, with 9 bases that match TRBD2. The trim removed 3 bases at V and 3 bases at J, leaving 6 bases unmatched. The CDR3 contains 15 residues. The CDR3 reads CASSFRGGGGYEQYF. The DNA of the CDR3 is TGTGCCAGCAGTTTTCGCGGCGGGGGGGGCTACGAGCAGTACTTC.

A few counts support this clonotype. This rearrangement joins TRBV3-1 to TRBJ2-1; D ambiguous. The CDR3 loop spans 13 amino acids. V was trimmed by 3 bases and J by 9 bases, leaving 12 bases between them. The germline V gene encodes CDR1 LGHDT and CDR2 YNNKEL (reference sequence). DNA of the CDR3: TGTGCCAGCAGCCAGTTTAGTGTCAGTGAGCAGTTCTTC. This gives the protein CASSQFSVSEQFF.

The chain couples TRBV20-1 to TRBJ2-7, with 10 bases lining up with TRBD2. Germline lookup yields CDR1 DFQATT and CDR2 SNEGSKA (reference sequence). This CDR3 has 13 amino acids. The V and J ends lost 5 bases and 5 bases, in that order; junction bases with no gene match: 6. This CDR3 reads CSADGLAGDEQYF. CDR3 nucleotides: TGCAGTGCTGACGGGCTAGCGGGAGACGAGCAGTACTTC.

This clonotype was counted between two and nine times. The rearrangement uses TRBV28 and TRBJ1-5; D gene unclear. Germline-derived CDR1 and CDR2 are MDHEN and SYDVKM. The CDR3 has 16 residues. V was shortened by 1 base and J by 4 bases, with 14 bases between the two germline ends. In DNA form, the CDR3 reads TGTGCCAGCAGTTTATTTTCGTTGGCGGGTAATCAGCCCCAGCATTTT. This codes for CASSLFSLAGNQPQHF.

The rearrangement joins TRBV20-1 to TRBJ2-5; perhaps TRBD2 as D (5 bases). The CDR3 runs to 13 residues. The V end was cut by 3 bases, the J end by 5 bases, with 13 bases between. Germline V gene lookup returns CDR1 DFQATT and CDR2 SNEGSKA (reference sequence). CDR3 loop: CSARVRGWETQYF. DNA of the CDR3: TGCAGTGCTAGGGTCCGGGGTTGGGAGACCCAGTACTTC.